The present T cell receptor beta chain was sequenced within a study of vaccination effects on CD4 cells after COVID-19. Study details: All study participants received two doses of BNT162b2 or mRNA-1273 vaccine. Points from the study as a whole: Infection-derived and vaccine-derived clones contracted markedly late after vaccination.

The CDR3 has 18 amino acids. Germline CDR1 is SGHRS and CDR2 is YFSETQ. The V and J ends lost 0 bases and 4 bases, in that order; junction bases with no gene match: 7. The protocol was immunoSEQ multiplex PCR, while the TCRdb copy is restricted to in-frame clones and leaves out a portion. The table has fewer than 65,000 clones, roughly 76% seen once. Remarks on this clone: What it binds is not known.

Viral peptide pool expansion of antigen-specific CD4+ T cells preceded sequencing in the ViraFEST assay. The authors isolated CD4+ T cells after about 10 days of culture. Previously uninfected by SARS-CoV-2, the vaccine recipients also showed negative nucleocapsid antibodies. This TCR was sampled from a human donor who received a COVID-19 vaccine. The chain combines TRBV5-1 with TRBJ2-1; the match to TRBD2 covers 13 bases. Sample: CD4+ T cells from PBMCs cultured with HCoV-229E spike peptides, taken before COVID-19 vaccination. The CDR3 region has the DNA TGCGCCAGCAGCTTGGCGACTAGCGGGGGGAAGCAATACAATGAGCAGTTCTTC. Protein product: CASSLATSGGKQYNEQFF.